Following are 4 T cell receptor beta chains from one sample sequenced in a study of long-term antiretroviral therapy in people with HIV. Assay version v3.0 of immunoSEQ was used, and it was run at survey level. The method was immunoSEQ multiplex PCR; TCRdb's version includes in-frame clones alone and lacks a portion of them. Of about 32,000 clones listed, 65% to 90% are singletons. The sample in question was unsorted PBMCs, obtained about 3.5 years after starting antiretroviral therapy. The receptors originated from a man between 18 and 35 years old with HIV.

The chain recombines TRBV6-6 with TRBJ1-1, with D uncertain. Per the germline V gene, CDR1 is MNHNY and CDR2 is SVGAGI (reference sequence). This CDR3 has 12 residues. The ends were cut back, 2 bases at V and 5 bases at J, with 6 bases in the middle. CDR3 sequence (DNA): TGTGCCAGCAGTTACAGGGAAACTGAAGCTTTCTTT. The encoded protein is CASSYRETEAFF.

The V call is TRBV11-1, the J call TRBJ2-7; D unclear. V lost 1 base, J lost 0 bases, and 13 bases lay in between. This CDR3 is 16 amino acids long. Germline-derived CDR1 and CDR2 are SGHAT and FQDESV (reference sequence). The CDR3 DNA is TGTGCCAGCAGCTTAGAAGGCCGTTCGAGCTCCTACGAGCAGTACTTC. Translating it yields CASSLEGRSSSYEQYF.

This clone was counted a single time. The chain carries TRBV2 and TRBJ2-7; D could derive from TRBD1 or TRBD2 (7 bases each). The CDR3 totals 16 residues. V gave up 11 bases and J gave up 5 bases, with 28 bases separating them. Germline CDR1 and CDR2: SNHLY and FYNNEI. CDR3 nucleotide sequence: TGTGCCGCCCACAGGGGAGGGGACTCCCCAGAGGACGAGCAGTACTTC. Its translation is CAAHRGGDSPEDEQYF.

V gene TRBV6-5 combines with J gene TRBJ1-4, with D hard to call. CDR1 and CDR2 from the germline V gene are MNHEY and SVGAGI. This CDR3 has 13 residues. Trimming pared 9 bases from V and 0 bases from J, leaving 8 bases between. CDR3 region: CASSGTTNEKLFF. Written as DNA, the CDR3 is TGTGCCAGTTCGGGTACAACTAATGAAAAACTGTTTTTT.